One and the same sample provided the 14 T cell receptor beta chains below, sequenced in a study of blood T cell repertoires in COVID-19. The method was immunoSEQ multiplex PCR; TCRdb's version includes in-frame clones alone and lacks a portion of them. The sample lists roughly 51,000 clones, approximately 86% occurring once. Input material: peripheral blood. The receptors originated from an elderly woman with acute or convalescent COVID-19.

The V gene is TRBV30, the J gene TRBJ2-2, with TRBD2 matching 8 bases. V was clipped by 5 bases and J by 1 base; unmatched bases: 9. This CDR3 spans 16 amino acids. Germline CDR1 reads GTSNPN; CDR2 reads SVGIG (reference sequence). The CDR3 reads CAWGTSGPLNTGELFF. The CDR3 region has the DNA TGTGCCTGGGGGACTAGTGGCCCCTTGAACACCGGGGAGCTGTTTTTT.

V is TRBV2 and J is TRBJ2-1, with 9 bases matching TRBD1. Germline V CDR1 and CDR2: SNHLY, FYNNEI. CDR3 size: 16 residues. V dropped 5 bases and J dropped 3; count of bases not matched to a gene: 8. The CDR3 loop is CASSKWTGADYNEQFF. The CDR3 coding sequence is TGTGCCAGCAGTAAGTGGACAGGGGCAGACTACAATGAGCAGTTCTTC.

This clone was seen only once. This chain connects TRBV12-3 or TRBV12-4 to TRBJ1-2; 9 nucleotides line up with TRBD1. Unmatched junction bases numbered 7, after V lost 6 bases and J lost 8 bases. The CDR3 extends over 13 amino acids. The CDR3 DNA reads TGTGCCAGCAGCTTACAGGGGGCTCAGGGCTACACCTTC. Protein product: CASSLQGAQGYTF.

The gene calls are TRBV19 and TRBJ1-5, with unresolved D. The CDR3 runs to 15 residues. V gave up 3 bases and J gave up 1 base, with 10 bases separating them. The germline V gene has CDR1 LNHDA and CDR2 SQIVND (reference sequence). CDR3 DNA sequence: TGTGCCAGTAGTATGGAGCGGGGAAGCAATCAGCCCCAGCATTTT. Protein sequence: CASSMERGSNQPQHF.

CDR3 sequence reads: CASSLAGAWEQYF. DNA of the CDR3: TGTGCCAGCAGCTTGGCAGGGGCTTGGGAGCAGTACTTC. The gene calls are TRBV5-6 and TRBJ2-7, with D possibly matching TRBD1 (6 bases). The CDR3 is 13 amino acids. Germline V CDR1 and CDR2: SGHDT, YYEEEE. Trimming shortened V by 0 bases and J by 7 bases, and 11 bases separated the two germline ends.

The CDR3 region is CASSHGTSGAYEQYF. CDR3 DNA: TGTGCCAGCAGCCACGGGACTAGCGGAGCCTACGAGCAGTACTTC. The V and J genes are TRBV4-2 and TRBJ2-7, with 11 bases matching TRBD2. Looked up from germline, CDR1 is LGHNA and CDR2 is YNFKEQ. This CDR3 spans 15 amino acids. V was pared by 3 bases and J by 2 bases, with 3 bases of the junction left unmatched.

CDR3: CASSAAGTGIGNTIYF. Written as DNA, the CDR3 is TGTGCCAGCAGCGCAGCCGGGACAGGGATCGGAAACACCATATATTTT. The chain recombines TRBV2 with TRBJ1-3; 9 nucleotides agree with TRBD1. Looked up from germline, CDR1 is SNHLY and CDR2 is FYNNEI. The CDR3 covers 16 residues. With 6 bases clipped from V and 4 bases from J, the junction kept 10 bases outside the gene matches.

This clone appeared a single time. This sequence joins TRBV19 and TRBJ1-1; D unresolved. Germline-derived CDR1 and CDR2 are LNHDA and SQIVND (reference sequence). The CDR3 is 12 residues long. Trimming pared 4 bases from V and 6 bases from J, leaving 9 bases between. The CDR3 is CASSTRMAEAFF. The DNA for the CDR3 is TGTGCCAGTAGTACCAGAATGGCTGAAGCTTTCTTT.

The V gene is TRBV5-6, the J gene TRBJ1-6, with 8 bases fitting TRBD1. The CDR3 contains 15 residues. Germline V lookup: CDR1 SGHDT, CDR2 YYEEEE. Unmatched junction bases numbered 5, after V lost 4 bases and J lost 5 bases. CDR3 protein: CASSLRTGNNSPLHF. The CDR3 bases are TGTGCCAGCAGCCTTCGGACAGGGAATAATTCACCCCTCCACTTT.

This clone was counted a few times. The rearrangement uses TRBV10-3 and TRBJ2-2; the D gene is possibly TRBD2 (5 bases). V lost 2 bases, J lost 1 base, and 5 bases lay in between. Germline CDR1 ENHRY, CDR2 SYGVKD. There are 14 residues in the CDR3. The CDR3 sequence is CAISERGNTGELFF. CDR3 nucleotide sequence: TGTGCCATCAGTGAGCGGGGGAACACCGGGGAGCTGTTTTTT.

The J gene is TRBJ1-3, the V gene TRBV18; D is possibly TRBD1 (6 bases). V lost 0 bases and J lost 0, with 12 bases in between. This CDR3 contains 17 residues. CDR1 is KGHSH, CDR2 LQKENI, per germline. DNA of the CDR3: TGTGCCAGCTCACCACCGTCAGGGGACCTCTCTGGAAACACCATATATTTT. It translates to CASSPPSGDLSGNTIYF.

The J gene is TRBJ2-1, the V gene TRBV7-3, with TRBD1 identical over 9 bases. The junction had 4 bases not matched to a gene; V was cut back by 0 bases and J by 7 bases. Per germline, CDR1 SGHTA and CDR2 FQGTGA. The CDR3 sequence is 15 residues long. CDR3 in DNA: TGTGCCAGCAGCTTAACGGGGACAGGGACGAATGAGCAGTTCTTC. This translates into CASSLTGTGTNEQFF.

V usage is TRBV2 and J usage is TRBJ1-6; TRBD1 matches at 8 bases. Germline CDR1 and CDR2: SNHLY and FYNNEI. Losses at the gene ends were 4 bases for V and 11 bases for J; bases not matched to a gene: 10. The CDR3 loop spans 15 amino acids. The CDR3 DNA follows: TGTGCCAGCAGTGTGGTAGGACAGGGCCAGGCACCCCTCCACTTT. Its translation is CASSVVGQGQAPLHF. The full variable domain, completed using reference TRBV2 and TRBJ1-6, is EPEVTQTPSHQVTQMGQEVILRCVPISNHLYFYWYRQILGQKVEFLVSFYNNEISEKSEIFDDQFSVERPDGSNFTLKIRSTKLEDSAMYFCASSVVGQGQAPLHFGNGTRLTVT.

This chain joins TRBV18 and TRBJ1-3; D possibly corresponds to TRBD1 (5 bases). CDR1 and CDR2 from the germline V gene are KGHSH and LQKENI. The CDR3 loop spans 15 amino acids. V lost 1 base and J 0 bases, leaving 7 bases between the germline ends. In nucleotides, the CDR3 is TGTGCCAGCTCACCACAGACAGACTCTGGAAACACCATATATTTT. Translated, it gives CASSPQTDSGNTIYF.